The 13 T cell receptor beta chains in this list originate from one sample, sequenced in a study of OX40 agonist ivuxolimab in advanced cancers. Produced via immunoSEQ multiplex PCR; TCRdb's table is partial and in-frame only. The table lists 65,000 to 70,000 clones, roughly 90% of them singletons. This specimen was CD4+ or CD8+ T cells sorted from blood, taken in a trial of the OX40 agonist ivuxolimab. These receptors were taken from an adult with an advanced solid tumor such as melanoma, head and neck, liver or kidney cancer.

The V call is TRBV27, the J call TRBJ2-2; 9 nucleotides agree with TRBD1. Germline-derived CDR1 and CDR2 are MNHEY and SMNVEV (reference sequence). The V gene end was trimmed by 0 bases and the J gene end by 5 bases; junction bases not matched to a gene: 7. The CDR3 contains 17 residues. CDR3 DNA sequence: TGTGCCAGCAGTTTATCGAGAGCGACAGGGGGGACCGGGGAGCTGTTTTTT. Translation: CASSLSRATGGTGELFF.

The genes are TRBV28 and TRBJ1-4, with 9 bases identical to TRBD1. This CDR3 is 17 amino acids long. J lost 1 base, V lost 2 bases, and 5 bases had no gene match. CDR1 is MDHEN and CDR2 is SYDVKM in the germline V gene. The CDR3 region is CASSLTNRGLTNEKLFF. The CDR3 DNA sequence: TGTGCCAGCAGTTTAACGAACAGGGGGCTAACTAATGAAAAACTGTTTTTT.

This sequence joins TRBV12-5 and TRBJ2-7; a weak D match, TRBD1 (6 bases). Looked up from germline, CDR1 is LGHNT and CDR2 is FRNRAP. The CDR3 spans 14 residues. V lost 0 bases, J lost 4 bases, and 10 bases lay in between. The CDR3: CASGLVDRTYEQYF. Written as DNA, the CDR3 is TGTGCTAGTGGTTTGGTCGACAGGACGTACGAGCAGTACTTC.

The chain uses TRBV6-6 and TRBJ1-1, with 7 bases lining up with TRBD1. V lost 5 bases, J lost 0 bases, and 3 bases stayed unmatched. Germline CDR1 is MNHNY and CDR2 is SVGAGI (reference sequence). The CDR3 sequence is 14 residues long. CDR3 loop: CASSKDRVNTEAFF. CDR3 bases: TGTGCCAGCAGTAAAGACAGGGTGAACACTGAAGCTTTCTTT.

The V gene is TRBV9, the J gene TRBJ2-1, with TRBD2 identical over 7 bases. J gave up 4 bases and V 0 bases, and 13 bases lay outside the gene matches. CDR3 length: 18 residues. The V gene's germline CDR1 is SGDLS and CDR2 YYNGEE. Here the CDR3 reads CASSVVERGGSGYNEQFF. The CDR3 nucleotides read TGTGCCAGCAGCGTAGTGGAGAGGGGCGGGAGCGGGTACAATGAGCAGTTCTTC.

The CDR3 spells CASGPYHNTEAFF. DNA for the CDR3: TGTGCCAGCGGCCCCTATCATAACACTGAAGCTTTCTTT. The chain joins TRBV6-6 to TRBJ1-1, with unresolved D. The germline V gene has CDR1 MNHNY and CDR2 SVGAGI (reference sequence). This CDR3 has 13 residues. V was trimmed by 8 bases and J by 2 bases, leaving 12 bases between them.

The J gene is TRBJ2-7, the V gene TRBV19; D is possibly TRBD2 (6 bases). Germline CDR1 and CDR2: LNHDA and SQIVND (reference sequence). V lost 6 bases, J lost 3 bases, and 18 bases lay in between. CDR3 length: 15 residues. CDR3 DNA: TGTGCCAGTAGAAGACGGGACGCGGGAAACTACGAGCAGTACTTC. Its protein is CASRRRDAGNYEQYF.

The CDR3 DNA follows: TGTGCCAGCAGCCCCTTGACAGGCAATTTGGGGGAGCAGTACTTC. This codes for CASSPLTGNLGEQYF. This chain links TRBV7-8 with TRBJ2-7; tentatively, D is TRBD1 (6 bases). CDR3 length: 15 residues. Germline CDR1 SGHVS, CDR2 FQNEAQ. V lost 5 bases and J lost 7, with 21 bases in between.

This clone was recorded only once. The chain is built from TRBV30 and TRBJ1-2, with 10 nucleotides matching TRBD1. Germline CDR1 GTSNPN, CDR2 SVGIG (reference sequence). Trimming cost V 0 bases and J 8 bases; bases outside gene matches: 3. The CDR3 extends over 13 amino acids. The CDR3 region is CAWSVGQGLGYTF. Here the CDR3 DNA reads TGTGCCTGGAGTGTGGGACAGGGGCTCGGCTACACCTTC. Filled out from reference TRBV30 and TRBJ1-2, the complete variable domain reads SQTIHQWPATLVQPVGSPLSLECTVEGTSNPNLYWYRQAAGRGLQLLFYSVGIGQISSEVPQNLSASRPQDRQFILSSKKLLLSDSGFYLCAWSVGQGLGYTFGSGTRLTVV.

CDR3 loop: CASSRTGSDTEAFF. DNA for the CDR3: TGTGCCAGCTCGCGTACAGGGTCGGACACTGAAGCTTTCTTT. The chain joins TRBV18 to TRBJ1-1; D might be TRBD1 (6 bases). Trimming took 6 bases from V and 3 from J, leaving 14 bases between them. This CDR3 comprises 14 residues. The germline CDR1 and CDR2 sequences are KGHSH and LQKENI.

Notes on this clone: A read error may produce the germline difference seen at one junction end. The J gene is TRBJ1-4, the V gene TRBV2, with unresolved D. Germline V gene data show CDR1 as SNHLY and CDR2 as FYNNEI. This CDR3 spans 15 amino acids. DNA for the CDR3: TGTGCCAGCAGTGAAGTTGGTCAGGCTAACGAAAAACTGTTTTTT. It encodes CASSEVGQANEKLFF.

V is TRBV19 and J is TRBJ1-2; D is uncertain. The CDR3 totals 16 residues. V dropped 9 bases and J dropped 0 bases, with 20 bases sitting between them. Germline lookup yields CDR1 LNHDA and CDR2 SQIVND (reference sequence). The CDR3: CASRTPRSGTNYGYTF. The CDR3 region has the DNA TGTGCCAGCCGCACCCCACGGTCAGGAACTAACTATGGCTACACCTTC.

This clone was observed a few times. The rearrangement uses TRBV14 and TRBJ1-1; TRBD1 matches at 9 bases. Trimming cost V 5 bases and J 8 bases; bases outside gene matches: 3. The CDR3 consists of 12 residues. Germline CDR1 SGHDN, CDR2 FVKESK. The CDR3 sequence is CASSRGQGEAFF. The CDR3 region has the DNA TGTGCCAGCAGCAGAGGACAGGGGGAAGCTTTCTTT.